This T cell receptor beta chain was documented in a study of breast tumors, draining lymph nodes, adjacent tissues (dated by TCRdb to 2016 to 2017). Concerning the study at large: In breast cancer patients, the study compared the TCR beta repertoires of tumor, adjacent nontumor tissue and axillary lymph nodes. The study was designed to assess the relationships and possible T-cell exchange between tumor, surrounding tissue and draining lymph node repertoires in human breast cancer.

Its CDR3 holds 13 amino acids, cysteine through phenylalanine. Of the read, only the CDR3 DNA is kept; its 39 bases are in frame from base 1. The V and J ends are trimmed by 6 bases and 5 bases, leaving 14 bases between them. According to the germline V gene (reference sequence), CDR1 reads MNHEY and CDR2 reads SMNVEV. This clonotype was observed many times. This clone's antigen is unknown. Base qualities are not provided; no much larger clone lies one nucleotide away. Study-level results and caveats: Tumor T-cell repertoires showed less diversity than lymph node repertoires and more diversity than nontumor tissue repertoires, and tumor T-cell repertoires showed preferential V and J gene usage. Tumor and nontumor tissue repertoires were significantly more similar in luminal-like than in basal-like breast cancer. The data were judged consistent with most tumor T cells deriving from the lymph node and then expanding within tumor tissue. The conclusion that tumor T cells originate in lymph nodes was framed as consistent with a hypothesis rather than directly demonstrated.

The sequencer was an Illumina HiSeq 2000. Multiplex PCR amplification was used to generate the TCR beta chain libraries. High-throughput sequencing was used to analyze the amplified TCR beta chain products. TCRdb's own reprocessing of the public reads used fastp at Q25 and MiXCR and kept productive beta chains. A single entry per CDR3 protein holds the most common genes and DNA from its merged rows. This sample has nearly 110,000 distinct CDR3 sequences in its table, and less than 40% of those were observed once. Under 6.5% of the sample belongs to the ten largest clones. Lymph node samples were obtained from the axillary draining lymph nodes of breast cancer patients.

This clonotype originated in a female donor with breast cancer. Some clones in this sample may be carry-over from other donors' samples. Sequencing was done on a sample of axillary lymph node tissue. The chain couples TRBV27 to TRBJ2-7; the D segment could be TRBD1, given 6 matching bases. The CDR3 protein sequence reads: CASSFQGSDEQYF. The nucleotide sequence is given as TGTGCCAGCAGCTTCCAGGGGTCGGACGAGCAGTACTTC.